Sequencing of this T cell receptor (beta chain) was carried out in a study of CD8 T cells in Susac syndrome. Germline V gene sequence: CDR1 SGDLS, CDR2 YYNGEE. This CDR3 has 13 amino acids. V lost 4 bases and J 7 bases, leaving 15 bases between the germline ends. Random hexamers were used to reverse transcribe an amount of about 0.45 to 1 ug RNA. The immunoSEQ assay covered 54 Vbeta and 13 Jbeta segments for CDR3. TCRdb redid the calling of the immunoSEQ multiplex PCR reads with MiXCR, one entry per CDR3 protein. The sample holds about 280,000 distinct CDR3 sequences; 80% to 90% are singletons and the top ten take about 0.11%. Sequencing targeted TCR beta in T cells from blood (CD8+ and CD4+). Negative magnetic isolation gave CD8+ and CD4+ cells; FACS enriched CD8+ TEMRA.

Material for sequencing was CD8+ T cells from PBMCs. V usage is TRBV9 and J usage is TRBJ2-7; D uncertain. This clonotype was obtained from a human donor with multiple sclerosis. The CDR3 is CASSPTINREQYF. The DNA for the CDR3 is TGTGCCAGCAGCCCAACAATAAATCGGGAGCAGTACTTC.